Each of the 20 T cell receptor beta chains below was sequenced from the same sample in a study of shared clonotypes between healthy human individuals. Using immunoSEQ multiplex PCR, the repertoire was profiled, and TCRdb retains in-frame clones only, with some absent. The table has approximately 840,000 clones, 95% to 97% seen once. Naive CD8 isolation took CD45RO-negative cells positively selected for CCR7 and excluded terminally differentiated effector memory CD45RA+ cells. Source material: naive CD8+ T cells sorted from blood. These receptors all come from a man aged 30 to 45 in good health.

The chain couples TRBV27 to TRBJ2-1; 10 bases line up with TRBD2. The V segment lost 5 bases and the J segment 8 bases; nucleotides outside the gene matches: 12. CDR1 and CDR2 (germline): MNHEY, SMNVEV (reference sequence). The CDR3 is 16 amino acids. The CDR3 nucleotides read TGTGCCAGCAGTGCCTCACTAGCGGGAAGGGGGGATGAGCAGTTCTTC. Protein sequence: CASSASLAGRGDEQFF.

Only one count was recorded for this clone. This sequence joins TRBV6-1 and TRBJ2-1; maybe TRBD2 (6 bases). Germline V CDR1 and CDR2: MNHNS, SASEGT. With 0 bases removed from V and 3 bases from J, the gap between germline ends came to 12 bases. This CDR3 region has 16 residues. Here the CDR3 reads CASSEAQGGVYNEQFF. As DNA, the CDR3 is TGTGCCAGCAGTGAAGCGCAGGGAGGTGTCTACAATGAGCAGTTCTTC.

The chain carries TRBV9 and TRBJ2-7; 9 positions match TRBD2. The V segment lost 4 bases and the J segment 3 bases; nucleotides outside the gene matches: 8. The CDR3 consists of 15 residues. Per the germline V gene, CDR1 is SGDLS and CDR2 is YYNGEE. CDR3 sequence reads: CASSPIAGVHYEQYF. CDR3 nucleotide sequence: TGTGCCAGCAGCCCGATAGCGGGAGTACACTACGAGCAGTACTTC.

The CDR3 bases are TGTGCCAGCATAAGGGAAATGGGCACCGGGGAGCTGTTTTTT. Amino acid sequence: CASIREMGTGELFF. The chain couples TRBV27 to TRBJ2-2; D is unclear. Trimming removed 7 bases from V and 4 bases from J, with 13 bases in between. The V gene's germline CDR1 is MNHEY and CDR2 SMNVEV (reference sequence). The CDR3 contains 14 residues.

V usage is TRBV7-3 and J usage is TRBJ2-1, with D possibly called TRBD1 or TRBD2 (5 bases each). CDR3 size: 13 residues. Per the germline V gene, CDR1 is SGHTA and CDR2 is FQGTGA. Trimming removed 4 bases at V and 7 bases at J, with 11 bases between. The CDR3 region is CASSSGLANEQFF. As DNA, the CDR3 is TGTGCCAGCAGCTCAGGGCTAGCAAATGAGCAGTTCTTC. Looking up the rest from reference TRBV7-3 and TRBJ2-1 gives the full variable domain: GAGVSQTPSNKVTEKGKYVELRCDPISGHTALYWYRQSLGQGPEFLIYFQGTGAADDSGLPNDRFFAVRPEGSVSTLKIQRTERGDSAVYLCASSSGLANEQFFGPGTRLTVL.

V gene TRBV7-9 combines with J gene TRBJ2-7; 9 nucleotides match TRBD1. The trim removed 5 bases at V and 1 base at J, leaving 3 bases unmatched. Germline V gives CDR1 SEHNR, CDR2 FQNEAQ (reference sequence). CDR3 length equals 14 residues. The CDR3 nucleotides read TGTGCCAGCAGCCCGACAGGGGGATCCTACGAGCAGTACTTC. This sequence encodes CASSPTGGSYEQYF.

The J gene is TRBJ2-7, the V gene TRBV27; TRBD2 agrees at 9 bases. Germline lookup yields CDR1 MNHEY and CDR2 SMNVEV (reference sequence). The length of the CDR3 is 14 residues. The V segment lost 2 bases and the J segment 5 bases; nucleotides outside the gene matches: 4. CDR3: CASSLLGGRDEQYF. The CDR3 DNA reads TGTGCCAGCAGTTTACTTGGCGGGAGGGACGAGCAGTACTTC.

This clone occurred once. V gene TRBV25-1 combines with J gene TRBJ2-7; no reliable D call. The CDR3 runs 13 residues. Germline lookup yields CDR1 MGHDK and CDR2 SYGVNS. V was cut by 1 base and J by 3 bases, with 7 bases left in between. CDR3 nucleotide sequence: TGTGCCAGCAGTGAATCTAACAACTACGAGCAGTACTTC. This sequence encodes CASSESNNYEQYF.

The V gene is TRBV4-3, the J gene TRBJ2-4; TRBD2 aligns across 14 bases. CDR1 and CDR2 (germline): LGHNA, YSLEER. The ends lost 1 base at V and 8 bases at J; junction bases unmatched: 7. The CDR3 runs to 17 residues. The CDR3 here is CASSQARLAGGPYIQYF. The CDR3 DNA is TGCGCCAGCAGCCAAGCAAGACTAGCGGGAGGGCCTTACATTCAGTACTTC.

The chain employs TRBV5-5 and TRBJ2-1; no firm D call. CDR3 length equals 16 residues. CDR1 SGHKS and CDR2 YYEKEE come from the germline V gene (reference sequence). V shed 4 bases and J shed 8 bases, with 22 bases lying between them. The CDR3 sequence is CASSPPPGFDEDEQFF. The CDR3 DNA reads as TGTGCCAGCAGCCCTCCGCCGGGTTTTGATGAAGATGAGCAGTTCTTC.

This clone was observed once. This rearrangement joins TRBV25-1 to TRBJ1-1; possible D gene TRBD1, 6 bases. The CDR3 runs to 16 residues. V was trimmed by 6 bases and J by 5 bases, leaving 22 bases between them. Germline lookup yields CDR1 MGHDK and CDR2 SYGVNS. CDR3 DNA sequence: TGTGCCAGCAGAGAAACGAACCCCGGGACAACGACTGAAGCTTTCTTT. This translates into CASRETNPGTTTEAFF.

The gene calls are TRBV11-2 and TRBJ2-3; D not resolved. Germline assignment: CDR1 SGHAT and CDR2 FQNNGV. The CDR3 is 13 residues long. V was trimmed by 5 bases and J by 2 bases, leaving 8 bases between them. As DNA, the CDR3 is TGTGCCAGCAGCCCTGACCCCACAGATACGCAGTATTTT. It encodes CASSPDPTDTQYF.

This clone was detected once. The rearrangement uses TRBV6-5 and TRBJ1-4, with D tentatively TRBD1 (5 bases). Trimming took off 2 bases at V and 3 bases at J, with 7 bases between the two ends. The CDR3 has 14 amino acids. In germline, CDR1 is MNHEY, CDR2 SVGAGI. Here the CDR3 reads CASSYQGPNEKLFF. The CDR3 DNA reads as TGTGCCAGCAGTTACCAGGGTCCTAATGAAAAACTGTTTTTT.

The chain joins TRBV27 to TRBJ1-1, with D perhaps TRBD1 (6 bases). V lost 1 base and J 0 bases, leaving 12 bases between the germline ends. The CDR3 runs to 16 residues. Germline CDR1 MNHEY, CDR2 SMNVEV (reference sequence). CDR3 amino acids: CASSLFYGQMNTEAFF. The CDR3 bases are TGTGCCAGCAGTTTATTCTATGGACAGATGAACACTGAAGCTTTCTTT.

The rearrangement links TRBV7-9 to TRBJ2-7; tentatively, D is TRBD1 (6 bases). This CDR3 is built from 15 residues. In germline, CDR1 is SEHNR, CDR2 FQNEAQ (reference sequence). The ends were cut back, 1 base at V and 0 bases at J, with 10 bases in the middle. DNA of the CDR3: TGTGCCAGCAGCTTAGGGGGGCAAAGCTCCTACGAGCAGTACTTC. Its protein product is CASSLGGQSSYEQYF.

As to this clone: One end of the junction is discordant with germline, which a read error may explain. This sequence joins TRBV9 and TRBJ2-2, with D perhaps matching TRBD2 (5 bases). The CDR3 length is 13 residues. In germline, CDR1 is SGDLS, CDR2 YYNGEE. CDR3 sequence reads: CASSAGNIGELFF. As DNA, the CDR3 is TGTGCCAGCAGCGCCGGGAACATCGGGGAGCTGTTTTTT.

V gene TRBV5-1 combines with J gene TRBJ2-1; 7 bases are shared with TRBD1. V shed 4 bases and J 8 bases; nucleotides not matched to a gene: 9. The CDR3 is made up of 14 amino acids. Germline values: CDR1 SGHRS, CDR2 YFSETQ. The CDR3 DNA reads TGCGCCAGCAGCCCCACCACAGGGGTAGATGAGCAGTTCTTC. The encoded protein is CASSPTTGVDEQFF.

This chain links TRBV10-3 with TRBJ2-7; no reliable D call. This CDR3 has 12 amino acids. Germline V gene lookup returns CDR1 ENHRY and CDR2 SYGVKD. V was clipped by 11 bases and J by 2 bases, with 13 bases between them. CDR3 protein: CAGSVSPYEQYF. CDR3 bases: TGTGCCGGCAGTGTTTCCCCCTACGAGCAGTACTTC.

As regards this clone: The sample contains more than one DNA sequence encoding this CDR3. The V call is TRBV9, the J call TRBJ2-2; unclear D gene. The V gene's germline CDR1 is SGDLS and CDR2 YYNGEE. The CDR3 sequence is 13 residues long. The germline V and J ends were trimmed by 4 bases and 3 bases, with 7 bases remaining between them. DNA of the CDR3: TGTGCCAGCAGCCCTAAGTACACCGGGGAGCTGTTTTTT. Protein: CASSPKYTGELFF.

The chain is built from TRBV15 and TRBJ2-1; D gene uncertain. The V end lost 3 bases, the J end lost 0 bases, and 15 bases lay between the germline ends. CDR1 LNHNV and CDR2 YYDKDF come from the germline V gene (reference sequence). The CDR3 is 17 amino acids. This CDR3 is CATSRTAPASSYNEQFF. The CDR3 region has the DNA TGTGCCACCAGCAGGACGGCCCCAGCGTCCTCCTACAATGAGCAGTTCTTC.